This T cell receptor (beta chain) is drawn from a study of blood T cell repertoires in COVID-19. About the research overall: Samples of COVID-19 (acute and convalescent) were obtained from the United States, Italy and Spain. Sources were T cells, B-cell-depleted T cells, or PBMCs; the material itself was cDNA or gDNA.

As processed by the authors: How many nucleated cells were present was estimated from reference gene primer amplification. Libraries were prepared by immunoSEQ multiplex PCR; TCRdb keeps only in-frame clonotypes and omits some of them. V and J calls plus clone size are reproduced from that table; the DNA served to infer D and trimming. The sample records roughly 38,000 clones, roughly 80% being singletons. With V trimmed by 7 bases and J by 5 bases, 5 bases remained unmatched. Germline V lookup: CDR1 MNHEY, CDR2 SVGAGI. The CDR3 covers 14 residues. The clonotype originates from a human donor in a cohort sampled during active COVID-19. Sequenced: peripheral blood. The chain has TRBV6-5 and TRBJ2-5, with 12 bases aligning to TRBD1. The CDR3 sequence: CASTRDRGQETQYF. The CDR3 DNA is TGTGCCAGCACCCGGGACAGGGGGCAGGAGACCCAGTACTTC.